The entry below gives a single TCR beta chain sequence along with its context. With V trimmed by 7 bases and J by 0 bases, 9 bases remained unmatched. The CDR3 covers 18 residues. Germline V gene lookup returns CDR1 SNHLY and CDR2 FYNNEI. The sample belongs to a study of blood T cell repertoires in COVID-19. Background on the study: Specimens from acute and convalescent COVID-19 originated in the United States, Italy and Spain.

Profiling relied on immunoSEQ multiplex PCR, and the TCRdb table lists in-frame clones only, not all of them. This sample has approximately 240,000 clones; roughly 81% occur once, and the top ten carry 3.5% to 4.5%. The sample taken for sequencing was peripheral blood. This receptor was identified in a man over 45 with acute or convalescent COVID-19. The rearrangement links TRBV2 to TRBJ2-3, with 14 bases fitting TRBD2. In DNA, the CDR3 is TGTGCCAGCACCGGGACTAGCGGGAGAGGGTTAAGCACAGATACGCAGTATTTT. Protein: CASTGTSGRGLSTDTQYF.